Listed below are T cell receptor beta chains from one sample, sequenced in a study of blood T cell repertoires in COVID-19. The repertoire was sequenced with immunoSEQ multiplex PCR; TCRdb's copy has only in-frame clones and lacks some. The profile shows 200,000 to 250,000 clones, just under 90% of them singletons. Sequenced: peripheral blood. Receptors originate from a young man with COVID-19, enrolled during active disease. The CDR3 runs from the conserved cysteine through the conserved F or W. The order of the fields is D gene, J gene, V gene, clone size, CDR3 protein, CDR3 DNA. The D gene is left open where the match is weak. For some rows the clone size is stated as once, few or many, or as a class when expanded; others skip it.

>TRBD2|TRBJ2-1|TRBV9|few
CASSVVVASGSSYNEQFF
TGTGCCAGCAGCGTAGTTGTGGCTAGCGGGAGCTCCTACAATGAGCAGTTCTTC
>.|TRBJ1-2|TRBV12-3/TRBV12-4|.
CASSMGGGGYTF
TGTGCCAGCAGTATGGGGGGAGGTGGCTACACCTTC
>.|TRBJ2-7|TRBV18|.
CASSPGTLRYEQYF
TGTGCCAGCTCACCCGGGACATTGCGCTACGAGCAGTACTTC
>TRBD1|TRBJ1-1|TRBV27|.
CASRDSVMNTEAFF
TGTGCCAGCCGGGACAGCGTTATGAACACTGAAGCTTTCTTT
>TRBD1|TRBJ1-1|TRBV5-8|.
CASQGQGVYTEAFF
TGTGCCAGCCAAGGACAGGGCGTGTACACTGAAGCTTTCTTT
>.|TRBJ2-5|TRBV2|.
CASSPRVQETQYF
TGTGCCAGCAGCCCCAGGGTTCAAGAGACCCAGTACTTC
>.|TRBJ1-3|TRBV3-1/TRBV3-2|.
CASSHRFRVSNTIYF
TGTGCCAGCAGCCACCGATTCAGGGTTAGCAACACCATATATTTT
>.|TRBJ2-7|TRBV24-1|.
CATSPAGLNYEQYF
TGTGCCACCTCACCCGCGGGACTCAATTACGAGCAGTACTTC
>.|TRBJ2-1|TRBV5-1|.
CASSMSLASHNEQFF
TGCGCCAGCAGCATGAGCCTAGCGTCCCACAATGAGCAGTTCTTC
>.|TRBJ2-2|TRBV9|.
CASSPRGSANTGELFF
TGTGCCAGCAGCCCCCGAGGCTCCGCGAACACCGGGGAGCTGTTTTTT
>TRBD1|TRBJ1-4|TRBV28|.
CASSHKSGGREKLFF
TGTGCCAGCAGTCACAAATCAGGGGGTCGGGAAAAACTGTTTTTT
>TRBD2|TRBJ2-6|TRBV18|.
CASSRNRLAETGANVLTF
TGTGCCAGCTCCCGTAATAGACTAGCGGAGACTGGGGCCAACGTCCTGACTTTC
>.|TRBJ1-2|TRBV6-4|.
CASSVDPEGGYGYTF
TGTGCCAGCAGTGTGGACCCGGAAGGGGGCTATGGCTACACCTTC
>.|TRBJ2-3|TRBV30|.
CARSGTDTQYF
TGTGCCCGAAGCGGAACAGATACGCAGTATTTT
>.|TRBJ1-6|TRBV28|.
CASSSVGRGKYSPLHF
TGTGCCAGCAGTTCTGTGGGCAGGGGAAAATATTCACCCCTCCACTTT
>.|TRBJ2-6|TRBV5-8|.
CASSPLSGANVLTF
TGTGCCAGCAGCCCCTTATCTGGGGCCAACGTCCTGACTTTC
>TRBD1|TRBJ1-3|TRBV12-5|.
CASARDSNSGNTIYF
TGTGCTAGTGCCCGGGACAGTAACTCTGGAAACACCATATATTTT
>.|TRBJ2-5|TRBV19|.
CASSIGRRGYQETQYF
TGTGCCAGTAGTATTGGCCGACGGGGGTACCAAGAGACCCAGTACTTC
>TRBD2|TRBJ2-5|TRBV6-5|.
CASRRQRGETQYF
TGTGCCAGCAGACGCCAGCGGGGTGAGACCCAGTACTTC
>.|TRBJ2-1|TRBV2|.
CASREDSYNEQFF
TGTGCCAGCAGGGAGGACTCCTACAATGAGCAGTTCTTC
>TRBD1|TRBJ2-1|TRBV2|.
CASMGTGEEGNEQFF
TGTGCCAGCATGGGGACAGGGGAGGAAGGCAATGAGCAGTTCTTC
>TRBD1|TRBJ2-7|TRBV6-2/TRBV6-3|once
CASIPDRGPYEQYF
TGTGCCAGCATCCCAGACAGGGGGCCGTACGAGCAGTACTTC
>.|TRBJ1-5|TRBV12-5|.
CASGLVWRILRRNQPQHF
TGTGCTAGTGGTTTGGTATGGCGGATTCTGAGGCGCAATCAGCCCCAGCATTTT
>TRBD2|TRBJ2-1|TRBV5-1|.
CASSLMPSGSSRNEQFF
TGCGCCAGCAGCTTAATGCCTAGCGGGAGTTCTCGGAATGAGCAGTTCTTC
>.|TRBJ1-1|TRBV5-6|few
CASSLAWGDTEAFF
TGTGCCAGCAGCTTGGCATGGGGGGACACTGAAGCTTTCTTT
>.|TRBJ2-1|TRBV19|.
CASSILGSPTYNEQFF
TGTGCCAGTAGTATACTGGGTAGCCCCACCTACAATGAGCAGTTCTTC
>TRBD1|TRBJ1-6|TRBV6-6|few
CASSDGTAYNSPLHF
TGTGCCAGCAGTGACGGGACAGCCTATAATTCACCCCTCCACTTT
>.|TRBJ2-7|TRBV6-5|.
CASRRTVSNEQYF
TGTGCCAGCAGAAGGACAGTTTCGAACGAGCAGTACTTC
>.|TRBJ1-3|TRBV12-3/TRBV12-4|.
CASSLQQGTTIYF
TGTGCCAGCAGTTTACAACAGGGTACCACCATATATTTT
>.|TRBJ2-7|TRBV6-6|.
CASSYSRGASSYEQYF
TGTGCCAGCAGTTACTCCAGGGGGGCCAGCTCCTACGAGCAGTACTTC
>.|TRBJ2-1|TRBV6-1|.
CASSESPQGLEDEQFF
TGTGCCAGCAGTGAAAGCCCTCAGGGGCTGGAGGATGAGCAGTTCTTC